The T cell receptor (beta chain) under discussion was sequenced for a study of cytomegalovirus exposure and HLA in healthy donors. Study outcomes and limitations: Testing in vitro showed a few CMV-associated chains specific for CMV antigens. TCR beta chain V- and J-gene trimming was linked, in a later analysis, to a missense variant in DCLRE1C. When analyzed later, the rates of TCR association showed variation by HLA locus, with DRB1 the most and HLA-C the fewest. Donors belonging to an Asian-associated ancestry cluster reportedly showed fewer N-insertions in productive TCRs than the approximately 680-donor mean, according to what a later analysis found.

Both 60 Vbeta primers and 13 Jbeta primers went into the PCR. The data were produced by immunoSEQ multiplex PCR, yet TCRdb's version contains in-frame clones alone and is incomplete. The table lists nearly 200,000 clones, roughly 80% of them singletons. Trimming removed 0 bases from V and 0 bases from J; junction bases left unmatched: 4. The CDR3 sequence is 16 residues long. The germline V gene has CDR1 SGHRS and CDR2 YFSETQ. With respect to this clone: Its antigen is undetermined.

The sequencing input was PBMCs. The genes are TRBV5-1 and TRBJ2-3; 7 nucleotides align to TRBD2. The source of this sequence is a woman in her fifties or sixties in good health and CMV-seropositive. CDR3 residues: CASSLVTSFSTDTQYF. CDR3 DNA sequence: TGCGCCAGCAGCTTGGTGACTAGCTTTAGCACAGATACGCAGTATTTT.